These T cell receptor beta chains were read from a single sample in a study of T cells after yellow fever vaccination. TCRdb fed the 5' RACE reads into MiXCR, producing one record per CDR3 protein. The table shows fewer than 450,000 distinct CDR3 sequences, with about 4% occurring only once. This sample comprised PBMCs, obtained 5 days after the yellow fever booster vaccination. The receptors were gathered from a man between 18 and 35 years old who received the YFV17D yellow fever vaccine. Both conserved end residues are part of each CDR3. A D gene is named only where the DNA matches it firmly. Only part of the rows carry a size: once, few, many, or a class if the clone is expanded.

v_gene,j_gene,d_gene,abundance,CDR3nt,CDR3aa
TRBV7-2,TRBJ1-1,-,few,TGTGCCAGCAGCTTAGCCTGGAAGACGAACACTGAAGCTTTCTTT,CASSLAWKTNTEAFF
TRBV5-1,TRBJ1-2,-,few,TGCGCCAGCAGCCAAGACGCAGGGAACTATGGCTACACCTTC,CASSQDAGNYGYTF
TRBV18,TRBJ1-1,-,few,TGTGCCAGCTCAGAATTAGGGGCCACTGAAGCTTTCTTT,CASSELGATEAFF
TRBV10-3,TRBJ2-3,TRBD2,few,TGTGCCATCAGTGAGTCCAAGAGCGGGGTTGTAGTCCTCACAGATACGCAGTATTTT,CAISESKSGVVVLTDTQYF
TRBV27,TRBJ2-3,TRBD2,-,TGTGCCAGCAGTTTATGGGGGACTAGCGGGAGCACAGATACGCAGTATTTT,CASSLWGTSGSTDTQYF
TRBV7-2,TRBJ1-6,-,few,TGTGCCAGCAGCTTATCCGGCAGACGGGACACCTTGAGCTCCTATAATTCACCCCTCCACTTT,CASSLSGRRDTLSSYNSPLHF
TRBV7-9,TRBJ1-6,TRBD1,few,TGTGCCAGCAGCTTGACCGGGACAGTGAATTCACCCCTCCACTTT,CASSLTGTVNSPLHF
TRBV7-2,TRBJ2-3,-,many,TGTGCCAGCAGCTTAGTTGTCCGAGGGACAGATACGCAGTATTTT,CASSLVVRGTDTQYF
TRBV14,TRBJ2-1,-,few,TGTGCCAGCAGCCAAGATCGTGGCGTTATCTACAATGAGCAGTTCTTC,CASSQDRGVIYNEQFF
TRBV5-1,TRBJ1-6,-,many,TGCGCCAGCAGCTTGGATCCTAACAGTAATAATTCACCCCTCCACTTT,CASSLDPNSNNSPLHF
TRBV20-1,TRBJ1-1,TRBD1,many,TGCAGTGCTAGAGATCACAGGGGCTCCGCTGAAGCTTTCTTT,CSARDHRGSAEAFF
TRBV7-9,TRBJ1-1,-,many,TGTGCCAGCGGACAACCTTACGAAGCTTTCTTT,CASGQPYEAFF
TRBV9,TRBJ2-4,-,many,TGTGCCAGCAGCGTGGGCTCTTGGAACATTCAGTACTTC,CASSVGSWNIQYF
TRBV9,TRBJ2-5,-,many,TGTGCCAGCAGCCCCTGGTGGGGGCTGGAGACCCAGTACTTC,CASSPWWGLETQYF
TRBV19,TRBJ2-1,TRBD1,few,TGTGCCAGTACAGTGACAGGGAACAATGAGCAGTTCTTC,CASTVTGNNEQFF